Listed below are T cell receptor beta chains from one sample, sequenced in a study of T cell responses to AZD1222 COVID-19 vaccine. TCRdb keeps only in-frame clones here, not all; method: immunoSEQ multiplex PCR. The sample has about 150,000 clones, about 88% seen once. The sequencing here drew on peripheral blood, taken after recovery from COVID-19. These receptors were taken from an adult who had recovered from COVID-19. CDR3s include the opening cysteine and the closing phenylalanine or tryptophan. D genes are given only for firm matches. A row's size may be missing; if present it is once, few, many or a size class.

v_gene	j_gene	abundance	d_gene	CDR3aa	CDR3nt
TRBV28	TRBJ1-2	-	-	CASSSQYGYTF	TGTGCCAGCAGTTCGCAGTATGGCTACACCTTC
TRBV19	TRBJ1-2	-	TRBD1	CASSRQGDLPYGYTF	TGTGCCAGTAGTCGACAGGGTGACTTACCCTATGGCTACACCTTC
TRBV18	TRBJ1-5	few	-	CASSPVQGFNQPQHF	TGTGCCAGCTCACCGGTACAGGGTTTTAATCAGCCCCAGCATTTT
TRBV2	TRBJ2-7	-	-	CASKGDSDEQYF	TGTGCCAGCAAAGGTGACTCCGACGAGCAGTACTTC
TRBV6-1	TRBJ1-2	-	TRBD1	CASTLGQGLNYGYTF	TGTGCCAGCACCCTCGGACAGGGGCTCAACTATGGCTACACCTTC
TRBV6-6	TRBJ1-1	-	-	CASSSDSRIRFTEAFF	TGTGCCAGCAGTTCGGACAGTCGCATTCGGTTCACTGAAGCTTTCTTT
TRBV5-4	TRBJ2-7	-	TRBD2	CASSGGTKGSYEQYF	TGTGCCAGCTCGGGGGGGACAAAAGGCTCCTACGAGCAGTACTTC
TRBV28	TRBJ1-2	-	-	CASSPPGPARNGYTF	TGTGCCAGCAGTCCACCGGGACCGGCGAGAAATGGCTACACCTTC
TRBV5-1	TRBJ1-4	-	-	CASSFGQTNEKLFF	TGCGCCAGCAGCTTCGGACAGACTAATGAAAAACTGTTTTTT
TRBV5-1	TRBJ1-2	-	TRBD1	CASSLVGDSDGYTF	TGCGCCAGCAGCTTGGTGGGGGACAGCGATGGCTACACCTTC
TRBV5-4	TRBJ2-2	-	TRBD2	CASSLEERGAAGELFF	TGTGCCAGCAGCTTGGAGGAGCGGGGGGCGGCCGGGGAGCTGTTTTTT
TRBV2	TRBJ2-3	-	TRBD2	CASSEEATGRPSGRATDTQYF	TGTGCCAGCAGTGAGGAGGCGACGGGACGACCTAGCGGGAGGGCCACAGATACGCAGTATTTT
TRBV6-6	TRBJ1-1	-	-	CASRFDRVNTEAFF	TGTGCCAGCAGATTCGACCGGGTTAACACTGAAGCTTTCTTT
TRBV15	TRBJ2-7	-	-	CATSRDRLAGSYEQYF	TGTGCCACCAGCAGAGACCGTCTCGCAGGGTCCTACGAGCAGTACTTC
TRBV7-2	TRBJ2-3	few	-	CASSLEGYGDTQYF	TGTGCCAGCAGCTTAGAAGGGTATGGAGATACGCAGTATTTT
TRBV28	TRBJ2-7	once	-	CASSKRDTSYEQYF	TGTGCCAGCAGTAAGCGGGACACCTCCTACGAGCAGTACTTC
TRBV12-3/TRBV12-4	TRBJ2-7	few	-	CASSLALYEQYF	TGTGCCAGCAGTTTAGCGCTCTACGAGCAGTACTTC
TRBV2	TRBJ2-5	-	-	CASTFNEGSSGETQYF	TGTGCCAGCACCTTTAATGAGGGGTCTTCGGGGGAGACCCAGTACTTC
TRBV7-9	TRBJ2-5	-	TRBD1	CASSLQDRGPQETQYF	TGTGCCAGCAGCTTACAAGACAGGGGGCCTCAAGAGACCCAGTACTTC
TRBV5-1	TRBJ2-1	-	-	CASSSGSSDEQFF	TGCGCCAGCAGCTCTGGCTCGAGCGATGAGCAGTTCTTC
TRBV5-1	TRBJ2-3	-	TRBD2	CASSLAGTSGDTQYF	TGCGCCAGCAGCTTGGCCGGGACTAGCGGGGATACGCAGTATTTT
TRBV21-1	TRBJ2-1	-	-	CASSKASGRQFF	TGTGCCAGCAGCAAAGCTTCGGGGAGACAGTTCTTC
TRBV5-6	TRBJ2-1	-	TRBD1	CASSPGGDEQFF	TGTGCCAGCAGCCCAGGGGGCGATGAGCAGTTCTTC
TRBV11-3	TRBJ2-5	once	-	CASSLGQSHGETQYF	TGTGCCAGCAGCTTAGGACAGAGTCATGGTGAGACCCAGTACTTC
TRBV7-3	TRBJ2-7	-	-	CASSLSVSGELYEQYF	TGTGCCAGCAGCTTATCTGTAAGCGGTGAGCTCTACGAGCAGTACTTC
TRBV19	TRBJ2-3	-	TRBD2	CASSIWRGTDTQYF	TGTGCCAGTAGTATCTGGCGGGGGACAGATACGCAGTATTTT
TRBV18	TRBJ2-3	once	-	CASSPRQNTDTQYF	TGTGCCAGCTCACCCCGACAGAACACAGATACGCAGTATTTT
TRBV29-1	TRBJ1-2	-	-	CSGRVANYGYTF	TGCAGCGGCAGGGTGGCTAACTATGGCTACACCTTC
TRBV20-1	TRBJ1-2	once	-	CSARDRFGYTF	TGCAGTGCTAGAGATCGGTTTGGCTACACCTTC
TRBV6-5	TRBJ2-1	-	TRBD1	CASTGDRGHYNEQFF	TGTGCCAGCACTGGGGACAGGGGACACTACAATGAGCAGTTCTTC
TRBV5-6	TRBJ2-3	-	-	CASSSVAGARTDTQYF	TGTGCCAGCAGCTCCGTGGCCGGGGCCAGGACAGATACGCAGTATTTT
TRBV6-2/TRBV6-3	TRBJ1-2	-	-	CASSQPTPSIFYGYTF	TGTGCCAGCAGTCAACCCACACCATCCATTTTCTATGGCTACACCTTC
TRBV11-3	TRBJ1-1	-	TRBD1	CASSGGQGNTEAFF	TGTGCCAGCAGCGGGGGACAGGGGAACACTGAAGCTTTCTTT
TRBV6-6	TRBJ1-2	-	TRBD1	CASSTTGFYGYTF	TGTGCCAGCAGCACGACAGGGTTCTATGGCTACACCTTC
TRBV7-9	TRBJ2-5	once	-	CASSFGSSQETQYF	TGTGCCAGCAGCTTCGGAAGCAGCCAAGAGACCCAGTACTTC
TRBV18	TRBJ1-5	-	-	CASSPTSGDQPQHF	TGTGCCAGCTCACCTACCTCAGGGGATCAGCCCCAGCATTTT
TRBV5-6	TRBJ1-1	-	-	CASSLVGTPEGAFF	TGTGCCAGCAGCTTGGTGGGGACCCCCGAGGGAGCTTTCTTT
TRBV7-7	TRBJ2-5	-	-	CASRQGTGGQETQYF	TGTGCCAGCAGACAGGGAACCGGGGGGCAAGAGACCCAGTACTTC
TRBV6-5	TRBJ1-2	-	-	CASSYSAPGPAGYTF	TGTGCCAGCAGTTACTCGGCACCAGGGCCAGCTGGCTACACCTTC
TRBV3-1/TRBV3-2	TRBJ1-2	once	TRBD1	CASSSGQGGKGYTF	TGTGCCAGCAGCTCAGGACAGGGGGGAAAGGGCTACACCTTC
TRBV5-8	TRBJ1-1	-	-	CASSLETVYTEAFF	TGTGCCAGCAGCTTAGAGACAGTTTACACTGAAGCTTTCTTT
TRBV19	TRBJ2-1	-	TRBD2	CASSSPRRGNEQFF	TGTGCCAGTAGTTCCCCCCGGCGGGGGAATGAGCAGTTCTTC
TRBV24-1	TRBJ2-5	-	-	CATSDFVQDRNQETQYF	TGTGCCACCAGTGATTTTGTCCAAGACAGGAACCAAGAGACCCAGTACTTC
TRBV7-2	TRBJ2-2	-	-	CASSLGRNTGELFF	TGTGCCAGCAGCTTGGGTAGGAACACCGGGGAGCTGTTTTTT
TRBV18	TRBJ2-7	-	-	CASSPRTPGEQYF	TGTGCCAGCTCACCACGGACCCCGGGAGAGCAGTACTTC
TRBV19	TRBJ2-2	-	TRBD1	CAGQGFGTGELFF	TGTGCCGGACAGGGTTTTGGCACCGGGGAGCTGTTTTTT
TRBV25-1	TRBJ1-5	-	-	CASSEYGGSQPQHF	TGTGCCAGCAGTGAATATGGGGGTTCACAGCCCCAGCATTTT
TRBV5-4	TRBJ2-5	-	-	CASSLGAGDQETQYF	TGTGCCAGCAGCTTGGGAGCCGGGGACCAAGAGACCCAGTACTTC
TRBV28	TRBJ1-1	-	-	CASSPPDRNTEAFF	TGTGCCAGCAGTCCCCCGGACAGGAACACTGAAGCTTTCTTT
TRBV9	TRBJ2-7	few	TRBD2	CASSVGVAGAYEQYF	TGTGCCAGCAGCGTAGGGGTAGCGGGGGCCTACGAGCAGTACTTC
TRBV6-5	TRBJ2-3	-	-	CASSYSRAITDTQYF	TGTGCCAGCAGTTACTCGAGGGCCATCACAGATACGCAGTATTTT
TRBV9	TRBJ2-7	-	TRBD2	CASSLSPGLGGDEQYF	TGTGCCAGCAGCCTAAGCCCGGGACTAGGAGGCGACGAGCAGTACTTC
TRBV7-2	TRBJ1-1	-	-	CASSLGGVNTEAFF	TGTGCCAGCAGCCTGGGGGGGGTGAACACTGAAGCTTTCTTT
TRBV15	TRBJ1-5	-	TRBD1	CATRSGQLNQPQHF	TGTGCCACCAGGTCGGGACAGCTTAATCAGCCCCAGCATTTT
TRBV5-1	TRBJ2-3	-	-	CASSLNTDTQYF	TGCGCCAGCAGTTTGAACACAGATACGCAGTATTTT
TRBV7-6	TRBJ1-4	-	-	CASSRTVNNEKLFF	TGTGCCAGCAGCCGGACAGTGAATAATGAAAAACTGTTTTTT
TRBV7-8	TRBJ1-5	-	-	CASSFNRDSNQPQHF	TGTGCCAGCAGCTTTAACAGGGATAGCAATCAGCCCCAGCATTTT
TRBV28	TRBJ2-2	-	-	CASTLGGHPLTGELFF	TGTGCCAGCACTCTGGGTGGTCACCCCCTCACCGGGGAGCTGTTTTTT
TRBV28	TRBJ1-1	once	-	CASSFRNTEAFF	TGTGCCAGCAGTTTCCGGAACACTGAAGCTTTCTTT